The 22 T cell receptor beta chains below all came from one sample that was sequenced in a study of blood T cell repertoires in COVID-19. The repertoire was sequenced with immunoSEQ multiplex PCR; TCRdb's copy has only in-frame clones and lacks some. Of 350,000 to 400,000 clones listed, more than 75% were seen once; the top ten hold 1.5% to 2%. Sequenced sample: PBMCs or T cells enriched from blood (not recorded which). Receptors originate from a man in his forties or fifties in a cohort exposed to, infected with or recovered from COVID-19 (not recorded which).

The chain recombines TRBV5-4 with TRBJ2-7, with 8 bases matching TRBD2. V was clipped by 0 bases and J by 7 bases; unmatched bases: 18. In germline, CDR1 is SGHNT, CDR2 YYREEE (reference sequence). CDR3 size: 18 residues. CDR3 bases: TGTGCCAGCAGCTTGGGACAGGCTGGGACTAGGCTTTTAAGGGAGCAGTACTTC. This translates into CASSLGQAGTRLLREQYF.

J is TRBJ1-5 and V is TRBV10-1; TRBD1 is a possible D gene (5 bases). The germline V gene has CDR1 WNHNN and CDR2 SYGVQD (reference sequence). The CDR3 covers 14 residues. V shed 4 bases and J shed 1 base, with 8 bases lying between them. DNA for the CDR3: TGCGCCAGCAGTGTTCAGGGAAGCAATCAGCCCCAGCATTTT. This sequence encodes CASSVQGSNQPQHF.

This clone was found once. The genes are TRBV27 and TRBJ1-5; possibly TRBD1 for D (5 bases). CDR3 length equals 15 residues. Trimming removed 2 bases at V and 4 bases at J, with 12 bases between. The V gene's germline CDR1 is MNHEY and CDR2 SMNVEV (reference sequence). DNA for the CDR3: TGTGCCAGCAGTTTAAAGGCAGGGACTAATCAGCCCCAGCATTTT. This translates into CASSLKAGTNQPQHF.

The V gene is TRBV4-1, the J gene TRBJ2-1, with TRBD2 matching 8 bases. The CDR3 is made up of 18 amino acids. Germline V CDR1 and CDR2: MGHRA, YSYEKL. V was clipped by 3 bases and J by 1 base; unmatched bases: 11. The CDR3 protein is CASSQTLGGGGSYNEQFF. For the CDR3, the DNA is TGCGCCAGCAGCCAGACTCTGGGCGGCGGGGGGTCCTACAATGAGCAGTTCTTC.

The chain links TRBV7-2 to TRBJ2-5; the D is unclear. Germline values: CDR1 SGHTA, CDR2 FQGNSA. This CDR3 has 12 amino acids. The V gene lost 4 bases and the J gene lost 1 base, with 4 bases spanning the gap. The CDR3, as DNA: TGTGCCAGCAGCTACTCCCAAGAGACCCAGTACTTC. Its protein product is CASSYSQETQYF. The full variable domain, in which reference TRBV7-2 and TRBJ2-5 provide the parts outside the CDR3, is GAGVSQSPSNKVTEKGKDVELRCDPISGHTALYWYRQSLGQGLEFLIYFQGNSAPDKSGLPSDRFSAERTGGSVSTLTIQRTQQEDSAVYLCASSYSQETQYFGPGTRLLVL.

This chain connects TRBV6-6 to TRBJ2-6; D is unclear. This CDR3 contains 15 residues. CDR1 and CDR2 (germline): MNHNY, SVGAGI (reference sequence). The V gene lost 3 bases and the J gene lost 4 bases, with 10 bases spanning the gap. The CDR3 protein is CASSYWAKGANVLTF. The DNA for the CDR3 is TGTGCCAGCAGTTATTGGGCCAAGGGGGCCAACGTCCTGACTTTC.

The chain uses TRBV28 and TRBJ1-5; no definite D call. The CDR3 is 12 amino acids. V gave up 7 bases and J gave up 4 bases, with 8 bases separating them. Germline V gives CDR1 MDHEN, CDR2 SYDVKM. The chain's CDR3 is CASTKTNQPQHF. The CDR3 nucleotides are TGTGCCAGCACAAAGACAAATCAGCCCCAGCATTTT.

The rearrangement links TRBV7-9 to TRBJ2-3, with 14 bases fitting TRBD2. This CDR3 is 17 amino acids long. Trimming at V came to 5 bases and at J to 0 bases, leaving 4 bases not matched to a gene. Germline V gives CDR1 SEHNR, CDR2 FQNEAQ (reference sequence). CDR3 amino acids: CASSGRLAGGSTDTQYF. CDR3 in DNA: TGTGCCAGCAGCGGACGACTAGCGGGAGGGAGCACAGATACGCAGTATTTT.

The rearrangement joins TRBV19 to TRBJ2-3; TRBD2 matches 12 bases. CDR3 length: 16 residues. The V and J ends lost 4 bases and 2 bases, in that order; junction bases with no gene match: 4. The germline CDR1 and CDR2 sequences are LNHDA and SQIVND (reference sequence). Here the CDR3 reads CASSSRTSGNTDTQYF. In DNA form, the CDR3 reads TGTGCCAGTAGTAGCCGGACTAGCGGGAACACAGATACGCAGTATTTT.

CDR3 sequence: CASTGGYNEQFF. In DNA, the CDR3 is TGTGCCAGCACCGGGGGGTACAATGAGCAGTTCTTC. J is TRBJ2-1 and V is TRBV25-1; 7 bases fit TRBD2. CDR3 length equals 12 residues. Trimming removed 7 bases from V and 4 bases from J; junction bases left unmatched: 1. The germline V gene encodes CDR1 MGHDK and CDR2 SYGVNS.

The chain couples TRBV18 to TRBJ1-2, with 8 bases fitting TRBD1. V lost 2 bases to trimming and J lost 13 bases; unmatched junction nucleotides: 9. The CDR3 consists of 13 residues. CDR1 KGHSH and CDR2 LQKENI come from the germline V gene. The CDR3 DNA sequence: TGTGCCAGCTCACCAGAGCGGCAGGGGGCTTTCACCTTC. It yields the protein CASSPERQGAFTF.

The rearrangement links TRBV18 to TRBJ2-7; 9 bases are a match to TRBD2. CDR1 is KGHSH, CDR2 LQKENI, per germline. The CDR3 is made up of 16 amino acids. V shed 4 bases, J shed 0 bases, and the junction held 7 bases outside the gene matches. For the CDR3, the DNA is TGTGCCAGCTCACATAGCGGGAGCAGAAACTCCTACGAGCAGTACTTC. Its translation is CASSHSGSRNSYEQYF.

CDR3 amino acids: CASSSWGGWAFF. The CDR3 nucleotides are TGTGCCAGCAGCTCCTGGGGAGGATGGGCTTTCTTT. The genes are TRBV7-2 and TRBJ1-1; D unclear. The CDR3 is 12 residues long. CDR1 is SGHTA, CDR2 FQGNSA, per germline. V was pared by 4 bases and J by 11 bases, with 14 bases between.

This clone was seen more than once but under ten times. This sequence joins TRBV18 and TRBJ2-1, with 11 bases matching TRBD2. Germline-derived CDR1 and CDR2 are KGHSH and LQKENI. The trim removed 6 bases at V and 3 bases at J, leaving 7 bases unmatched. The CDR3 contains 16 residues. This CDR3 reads CASSQTGTSGYNEQFF. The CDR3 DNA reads TGTGCCAGCTCCCAAACCGGGACTAGCGGCTACAATGAGCAGTTCTTC.

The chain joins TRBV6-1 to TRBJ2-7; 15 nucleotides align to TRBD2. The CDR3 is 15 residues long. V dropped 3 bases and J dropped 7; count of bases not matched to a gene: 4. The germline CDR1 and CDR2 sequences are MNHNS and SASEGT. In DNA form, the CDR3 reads TGTGCCAGCAGTGAGGGACTAGCGGGAGGTGAGGAGCAGTACTTC. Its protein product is CASSEGLAGGEEQYF.

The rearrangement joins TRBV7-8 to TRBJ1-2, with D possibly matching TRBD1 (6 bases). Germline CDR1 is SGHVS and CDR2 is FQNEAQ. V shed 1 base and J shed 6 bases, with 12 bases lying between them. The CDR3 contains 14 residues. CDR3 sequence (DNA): TGTGCCAGCAGCTTAGGCTGGGGACAACATGGCTACACCTTC. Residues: CASSLGWGQHGYTF. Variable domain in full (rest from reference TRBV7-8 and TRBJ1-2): GAGVSQSPRYKVAKRGQDVALRCDPISGHVSLFWYQQALGQGPEFLTYFQNEAQLDKSGLPSDRFFAERPEGSVSTLKIQRTQQEDSAVYLCASSLGWGQHGYTFGSGTRLTVV.

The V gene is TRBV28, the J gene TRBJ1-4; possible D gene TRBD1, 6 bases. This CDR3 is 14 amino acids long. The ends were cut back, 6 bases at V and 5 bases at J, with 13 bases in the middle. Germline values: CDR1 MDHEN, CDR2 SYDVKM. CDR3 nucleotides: TGTGCCAGCAGATCTCCGGGACAAAATGAAAAACTGTTTTTT. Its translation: CASRSPGQNEKLFF.

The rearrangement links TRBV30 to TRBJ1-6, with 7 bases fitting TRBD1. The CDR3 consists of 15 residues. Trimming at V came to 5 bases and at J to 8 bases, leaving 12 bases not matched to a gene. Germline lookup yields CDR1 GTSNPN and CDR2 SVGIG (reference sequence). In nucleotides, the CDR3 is TGTGCCTGGCTCCTCAGGGGGAGGATAGATTCACCCCTCCACTTT. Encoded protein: CAWLLRGRIDSPLHF. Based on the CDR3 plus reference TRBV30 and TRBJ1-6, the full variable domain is SQTIHQWPATLVQPVGSPLSLECTVEGTSNPNLYWYRQAAGRGLQLLFYSVGIGQISSEVPQNLSASRPQDRQFILSSKKLLLSDSGFYLCAWLLRGRIDSPLHFGNGTRLTVT.

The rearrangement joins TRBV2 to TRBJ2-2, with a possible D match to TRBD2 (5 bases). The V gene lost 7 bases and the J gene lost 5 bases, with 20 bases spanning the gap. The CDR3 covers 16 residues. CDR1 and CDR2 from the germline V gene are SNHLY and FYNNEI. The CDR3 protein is CASMLNARSGTGELFF. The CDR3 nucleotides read TGTGCCAGCATGCTGAACGCTCGGTCGGGAACCGGGGAGCTGTTTTTT.

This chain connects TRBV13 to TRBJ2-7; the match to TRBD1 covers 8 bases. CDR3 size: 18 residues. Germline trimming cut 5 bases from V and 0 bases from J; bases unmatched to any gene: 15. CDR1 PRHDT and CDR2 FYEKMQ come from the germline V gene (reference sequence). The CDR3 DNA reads TGTGCCAGCAGCAACCAAGGACAGGGTGCTTTTTCCTCCTACGAGCAGTACTTC. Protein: CASSNQGQGAFSSYEQYF.

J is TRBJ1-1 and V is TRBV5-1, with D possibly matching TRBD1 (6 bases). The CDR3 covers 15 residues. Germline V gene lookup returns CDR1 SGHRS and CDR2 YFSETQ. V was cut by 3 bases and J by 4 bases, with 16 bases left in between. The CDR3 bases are TGCGCCAGCAGCTGGGGGACAATGTCGAGCACTGAAGCTTTCTTT. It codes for CASSWGTMSSTEAFF.

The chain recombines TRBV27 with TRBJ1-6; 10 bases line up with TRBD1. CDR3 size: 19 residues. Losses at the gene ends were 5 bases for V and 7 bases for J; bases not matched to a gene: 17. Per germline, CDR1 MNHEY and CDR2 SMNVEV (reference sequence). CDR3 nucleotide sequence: TGTGCCAGCAGTCCTCAGGGGGGACAGGGGTGGCCTAGGAATTCACCCCTCCACTTT. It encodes CASSPQGGQGWPRNSPLHF.